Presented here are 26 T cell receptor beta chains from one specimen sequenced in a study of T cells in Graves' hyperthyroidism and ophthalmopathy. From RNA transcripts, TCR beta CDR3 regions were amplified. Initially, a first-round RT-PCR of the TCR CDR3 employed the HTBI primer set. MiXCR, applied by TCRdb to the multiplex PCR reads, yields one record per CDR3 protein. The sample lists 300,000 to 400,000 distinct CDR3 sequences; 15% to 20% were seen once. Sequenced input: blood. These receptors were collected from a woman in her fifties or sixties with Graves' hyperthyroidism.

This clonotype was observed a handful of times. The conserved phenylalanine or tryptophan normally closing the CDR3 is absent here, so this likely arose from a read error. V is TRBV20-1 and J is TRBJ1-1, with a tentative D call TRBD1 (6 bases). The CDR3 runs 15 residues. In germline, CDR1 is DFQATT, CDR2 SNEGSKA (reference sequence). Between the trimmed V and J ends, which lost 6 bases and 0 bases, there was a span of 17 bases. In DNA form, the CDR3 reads TGCAGTGCCACTGGGGGGGGGCAGATGAACACTGAAGCTTTCCTT. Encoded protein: CSATGGGQMNTEAFL.

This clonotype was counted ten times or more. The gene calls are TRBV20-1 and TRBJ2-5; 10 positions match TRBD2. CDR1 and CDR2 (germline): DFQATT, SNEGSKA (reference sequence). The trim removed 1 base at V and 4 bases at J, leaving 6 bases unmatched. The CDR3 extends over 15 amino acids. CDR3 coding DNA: TGCAGTGCTAGAGGGGCTAGCGGGGGCCCAGAGACCCAGTACTTC. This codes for CSARGASGGPETQYF.

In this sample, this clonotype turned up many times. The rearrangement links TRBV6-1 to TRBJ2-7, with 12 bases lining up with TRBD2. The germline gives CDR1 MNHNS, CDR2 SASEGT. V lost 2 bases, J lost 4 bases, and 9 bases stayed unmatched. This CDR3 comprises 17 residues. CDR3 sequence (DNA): TGTGCCAGCAGTGAAAGTCTAGCGGGAGGGCCTTTGTACGAGCAGTACTTC. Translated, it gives CASSESLAGGPLYEQYF.

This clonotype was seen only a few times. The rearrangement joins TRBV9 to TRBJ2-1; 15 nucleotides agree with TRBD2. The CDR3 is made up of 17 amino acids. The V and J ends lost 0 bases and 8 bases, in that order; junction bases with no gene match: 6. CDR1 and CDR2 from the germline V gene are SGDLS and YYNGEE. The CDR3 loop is CASSVAGTSGRLDEQFF. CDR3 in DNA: TGTGCCAGCAGCGTAGCCGGGACTAGCGGGAGGTTGGATGAGCAGTTCTTC.

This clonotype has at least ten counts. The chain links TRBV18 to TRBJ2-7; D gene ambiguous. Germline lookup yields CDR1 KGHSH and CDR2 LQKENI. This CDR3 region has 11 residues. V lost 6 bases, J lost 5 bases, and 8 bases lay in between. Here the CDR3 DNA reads TGTGCCAGCTCCACGGGCGACGAGCAGTACTTC. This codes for CASSTGDEQYF.

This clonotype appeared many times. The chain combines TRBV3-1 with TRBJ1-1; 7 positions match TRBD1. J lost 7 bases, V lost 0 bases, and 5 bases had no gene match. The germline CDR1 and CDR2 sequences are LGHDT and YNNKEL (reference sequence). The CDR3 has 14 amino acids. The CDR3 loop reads CASSQDGQADEAFF. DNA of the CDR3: TGTGCCAGCAGCCAAGATGGACAGGCGGATGAAGCTTTCTTT.

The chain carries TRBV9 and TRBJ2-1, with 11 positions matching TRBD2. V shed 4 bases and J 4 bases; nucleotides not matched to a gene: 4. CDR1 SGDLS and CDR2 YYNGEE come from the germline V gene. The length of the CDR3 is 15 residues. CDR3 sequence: CASSKLAGEYNEQFF. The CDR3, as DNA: TGTGCCAGCAGCAAACTAGCGGGAGAGTACAATGAGCAGTTCTTC.

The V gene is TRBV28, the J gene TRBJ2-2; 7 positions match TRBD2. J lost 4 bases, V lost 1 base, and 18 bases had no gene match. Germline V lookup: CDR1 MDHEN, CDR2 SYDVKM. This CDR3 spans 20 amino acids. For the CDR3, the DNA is TGTGCCAGCAGTTTATTGGGTTCTATTCCGGGAGGAGGGGTCACCGGGGAGCTGTTTTTT. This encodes CASSLLGSIPGGGVTGELFF.

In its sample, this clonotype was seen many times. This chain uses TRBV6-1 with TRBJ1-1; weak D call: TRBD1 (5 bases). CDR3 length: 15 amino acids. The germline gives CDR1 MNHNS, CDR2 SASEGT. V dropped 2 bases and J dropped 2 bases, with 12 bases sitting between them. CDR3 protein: CASSEWGRSNTEAFF. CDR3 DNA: TGTGCCAGCAGTGAATGGGGACGGAGTAACACTGAAGCTTTCTTT.

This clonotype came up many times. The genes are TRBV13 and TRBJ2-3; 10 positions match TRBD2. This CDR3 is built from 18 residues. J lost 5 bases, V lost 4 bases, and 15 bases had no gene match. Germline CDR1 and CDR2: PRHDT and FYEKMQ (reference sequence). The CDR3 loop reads CASSSQGRLAGVRDTQYF. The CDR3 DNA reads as TGTGCCAGCAGCTCACAGGGCAGGCTAGCGGGAGTAAGAGATACGCAGTATTTT.

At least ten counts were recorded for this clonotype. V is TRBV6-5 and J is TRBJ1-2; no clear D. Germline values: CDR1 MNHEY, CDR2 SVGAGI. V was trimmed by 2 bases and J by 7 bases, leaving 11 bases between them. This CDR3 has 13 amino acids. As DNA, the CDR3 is TGTGCCAGCAGTTACGCATCGATGGTTGGCTACACCTTC. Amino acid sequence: CASSYASMVGYTF.

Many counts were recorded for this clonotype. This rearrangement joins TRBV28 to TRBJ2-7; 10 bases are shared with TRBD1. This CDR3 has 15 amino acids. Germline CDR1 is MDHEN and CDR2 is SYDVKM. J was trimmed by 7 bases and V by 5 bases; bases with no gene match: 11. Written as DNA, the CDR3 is TGTGCCAGCAGTACCCCGGGACAGGGGATAGAGGAGCAGTACTTC. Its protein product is CASSTPGQGIEEQYF.

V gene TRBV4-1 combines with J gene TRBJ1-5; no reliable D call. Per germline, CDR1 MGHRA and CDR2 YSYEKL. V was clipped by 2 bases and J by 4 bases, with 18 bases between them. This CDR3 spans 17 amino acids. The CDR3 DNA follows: TGCGCCAGCAGCCAACGACTAGGAGTAGAGGTTAATCAGCCCCAGCATTTT. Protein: CASSQRLGVEVNQPQHF.

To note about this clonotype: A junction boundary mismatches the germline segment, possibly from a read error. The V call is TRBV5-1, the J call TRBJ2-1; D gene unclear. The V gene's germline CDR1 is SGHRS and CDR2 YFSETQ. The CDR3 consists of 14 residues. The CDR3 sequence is CASRPTNTYNEQSF. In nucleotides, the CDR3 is TGCGCCAGCAGGCCTACTAACACCTACAATGAGCAGTCCTTC.

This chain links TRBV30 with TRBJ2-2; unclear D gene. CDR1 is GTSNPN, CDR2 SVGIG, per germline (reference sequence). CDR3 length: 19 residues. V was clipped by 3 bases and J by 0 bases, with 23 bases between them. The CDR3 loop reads CAWSDSLPTSKANTGELFF. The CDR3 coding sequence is TGTGCCTGGAGCGACTCTCTGCCGACGTCAAAGGCGAACACCGGGGAGCTGTTTTTT. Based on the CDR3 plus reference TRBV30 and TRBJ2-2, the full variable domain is SQTIHQWPATLVQPVGSPLSLECTVEGTSNPNLYWYRQAAGRGLQLLFYSVGIGQISSEVPQNLSASRPQDRQFILSSKKLLLSDSGFYLCAWSDSLPTSKANTGELFFGEGSRLTVL.

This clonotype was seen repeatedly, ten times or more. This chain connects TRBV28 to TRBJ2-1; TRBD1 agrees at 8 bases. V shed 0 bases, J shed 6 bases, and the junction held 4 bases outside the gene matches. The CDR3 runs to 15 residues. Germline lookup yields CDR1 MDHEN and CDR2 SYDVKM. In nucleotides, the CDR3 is TGTGCCAGCAGTTTATGGAGGCAGGGGGCCAATGAGCAGTTCTTC. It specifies CASSLWRQGANEQFF.

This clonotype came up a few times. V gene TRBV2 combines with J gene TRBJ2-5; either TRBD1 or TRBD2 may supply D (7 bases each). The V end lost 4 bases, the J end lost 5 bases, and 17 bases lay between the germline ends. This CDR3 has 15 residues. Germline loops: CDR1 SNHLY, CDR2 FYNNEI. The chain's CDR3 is CASSAQGGEGETQYF. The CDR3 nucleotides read TGTGCCAGCAGTGCTCAGGGGGGGGAAGGGGAGACCCAGTACTTC.

DNA for the CDR3: TGTGCCAGCAGCTTAGATAAATACAGCTATAATTCACCCCTCCACTTT. Its translation is CASSLDKYSYNSPLHF. This chain uses TRBV7-9 with TRBJ1-6; D ambiguous. V was cut by 1 base and J by 3 bases, with 10 bases left in between. CDR3 length equals 16 residues. The germline gives CDR1 SEHNR, CDR2 FQNEAQ (reference sequence).

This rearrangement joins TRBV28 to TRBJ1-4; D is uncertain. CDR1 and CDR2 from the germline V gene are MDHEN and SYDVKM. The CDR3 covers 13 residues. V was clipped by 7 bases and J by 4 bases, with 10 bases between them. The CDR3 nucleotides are TGTGCCAGCACCCGGGGTGGTAATGAAAAACTGTTTTTT. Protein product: CASTRGGNEKLFF.

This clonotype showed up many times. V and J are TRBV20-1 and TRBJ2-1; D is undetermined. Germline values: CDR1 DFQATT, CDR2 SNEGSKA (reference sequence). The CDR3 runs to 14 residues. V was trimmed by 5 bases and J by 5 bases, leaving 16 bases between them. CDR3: CSAVRLIGHNEQFF. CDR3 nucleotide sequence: TGCAGTGCTGTCAGACTCATTGGCCACAATGAGCAGTTCTTC.

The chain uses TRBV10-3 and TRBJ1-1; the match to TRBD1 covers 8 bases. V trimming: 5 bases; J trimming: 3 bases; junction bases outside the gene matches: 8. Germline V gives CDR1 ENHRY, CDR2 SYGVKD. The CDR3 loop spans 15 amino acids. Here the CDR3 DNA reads TGTGCCATCAGTTCGCCAGGACAGGGTGACACTGAAGCTTTCTTT. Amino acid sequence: CAISSPGQGDTEAFF.

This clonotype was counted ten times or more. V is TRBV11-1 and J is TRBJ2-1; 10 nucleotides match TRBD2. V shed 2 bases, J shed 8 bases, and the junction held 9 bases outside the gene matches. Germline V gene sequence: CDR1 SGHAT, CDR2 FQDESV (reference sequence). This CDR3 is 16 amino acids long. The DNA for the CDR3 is TGTGCCAGCAGCTTATTCTCAGCGGGGGGGCACGATGAGCAGTTCTTC. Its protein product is CASSLFSAGGHDEQFF.

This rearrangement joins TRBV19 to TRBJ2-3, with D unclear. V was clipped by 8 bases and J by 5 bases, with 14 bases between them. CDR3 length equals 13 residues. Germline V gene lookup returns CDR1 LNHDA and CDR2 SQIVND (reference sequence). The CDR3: CASAAVSGDTQYF. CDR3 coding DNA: TGTGCCAGTGCGGCGGTCTCGGGAGATACGCAGTATTTT.

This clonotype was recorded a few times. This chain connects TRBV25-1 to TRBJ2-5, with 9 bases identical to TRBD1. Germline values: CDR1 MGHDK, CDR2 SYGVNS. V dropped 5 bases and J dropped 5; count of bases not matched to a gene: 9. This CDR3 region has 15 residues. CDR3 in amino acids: CASSTFGTGRETQYF. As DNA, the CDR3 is TGTGCCAGCAGTACCTTCGGGACAGGGCGGGAGACCCAGTACTTC.

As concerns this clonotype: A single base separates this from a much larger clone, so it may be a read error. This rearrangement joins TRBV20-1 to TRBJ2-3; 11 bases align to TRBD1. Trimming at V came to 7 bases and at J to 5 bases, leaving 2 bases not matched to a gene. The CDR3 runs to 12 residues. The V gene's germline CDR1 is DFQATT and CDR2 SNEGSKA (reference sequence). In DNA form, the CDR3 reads TGCAGTGGGACAGGGGGCGGAGATACGCAGTATTTT. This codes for CSGTGGGDTQYF.

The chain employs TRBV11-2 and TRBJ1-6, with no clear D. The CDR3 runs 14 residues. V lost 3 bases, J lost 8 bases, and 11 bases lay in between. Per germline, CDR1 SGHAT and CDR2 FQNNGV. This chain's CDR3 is CASSLIERDSPLHF. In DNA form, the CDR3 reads TGTGCCAGCAGCTTGATTGAACGGGATTCACCCCTCCACTTT. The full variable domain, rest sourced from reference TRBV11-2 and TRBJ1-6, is EAGVAQSPRYKIIEKRQSVAFWCNPISGHATLYWYQQILGQGPKLLIQFQNNGVVDDSQLPKDRFSAERLKGVDSTLKIQPAKLEDSAVYLCASSLIERDSPLHFGNGTRLTVT.